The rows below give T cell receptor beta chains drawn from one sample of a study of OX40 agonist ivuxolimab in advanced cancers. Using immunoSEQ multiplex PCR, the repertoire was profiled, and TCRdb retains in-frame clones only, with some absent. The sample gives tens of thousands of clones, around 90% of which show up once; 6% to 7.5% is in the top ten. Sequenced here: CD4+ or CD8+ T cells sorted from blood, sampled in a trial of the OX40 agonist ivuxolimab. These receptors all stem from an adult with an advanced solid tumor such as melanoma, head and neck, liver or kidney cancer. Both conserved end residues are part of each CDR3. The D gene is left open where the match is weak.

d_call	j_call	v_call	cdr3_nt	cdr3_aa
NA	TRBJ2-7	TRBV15	TGTGCCACCAGCAGAGTCGGACAGAGAGGCTCCTACGAGCAGTACTTC	CATSRVGQRGSYEQYF
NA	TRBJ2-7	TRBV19	TGTGCCAGTAGGAACAGCTACGAGCAGTACTTC	CASRNSYEQYF
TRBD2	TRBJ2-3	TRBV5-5	TGTGCCAGCAGCGTTGGGACTAGCGGCAGCACAGATACGCAGTATTTT	CASSVGTSGSTDTQYF
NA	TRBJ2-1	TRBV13	TGTGCCAGCAGCCCCCGGGAAGAGGTCAAGGGTGAGCAGTTCTTC	CASSPREEVKGEQFF
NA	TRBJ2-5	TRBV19	TGTGCCAGTAGTATGGGACATCAAGAGACCCAGTACTTC	CASSMGHQETQYF
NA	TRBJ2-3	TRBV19	TGTGCCAGTAGTATTGGGCGGGAAAGAGATACGCAGTATTTT	CASSIGRERDTQYF
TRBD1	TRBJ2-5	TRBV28	TGTGCCAGCAGTTCGTACAGGGGGCTTCACTTC	CASSSYRGLHF
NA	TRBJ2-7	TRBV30	TGTGCCTGGAGTGCGGGATACGAGCAGTACTTC	CAWSAGYEQYF
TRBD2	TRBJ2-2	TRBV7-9	TGTGCCAGCAGCTCCGGTAGCGGGAAAAGCGTCACCGGGGAGCTGTTTTTT	CASSSGSGKSVTGELFF
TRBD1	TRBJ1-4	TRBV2	TGTGCCAGCACGACAGGGGGACGGGAAAAACTGTTTTTT	CASTTGGREKLFF
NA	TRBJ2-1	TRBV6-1	TGTGCCAGCAGGCGCAATGAGCAGTTCTTC	CASRRNEQFF
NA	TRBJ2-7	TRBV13	TGTGCCAGCAGCTTAGCTCGCACCTCCTACGAGCAGTACTTC	CASSLARTSYEQYF
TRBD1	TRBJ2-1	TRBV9	TGTGCCAGCAGCGTCCGGGACAGGGTCTACAATGAGCAGTTCTTC	CASSVRDRVYNEQFF
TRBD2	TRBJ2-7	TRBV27	TGTGCCAGCAGTCGCGGGAGGGGAAACGAGCAGTACTTC	CASSRGRGNEQYF
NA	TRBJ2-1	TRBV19	TGTGCCAGTAGTTCGGACTCCGGACAGTGGAATGAGCAGTTCTTC	CASSSDSGQWNEQFF
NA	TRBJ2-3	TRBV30	TGTGCCTGGAGTGTCGGGGGAGCGGATACAGATACGCAGTATTTT	CAWSVGGADTDTQYF
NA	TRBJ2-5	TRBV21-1	TGTGCCAGCAGCAAACCAGCGGGAAGAGAGACCCAGTACTTC	CASSKPAGRETQYF
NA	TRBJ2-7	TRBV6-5	TGTGCCAGCAGTTATATGGCAGTCGACGAGCAGTACTTC	CASSYMAVDEQYF
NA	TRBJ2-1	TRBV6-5	TGTGCCAGCAGTGAATGGGGGGAGCAGTTCTTC	CASSEWGEQFF
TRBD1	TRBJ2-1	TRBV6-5	TGTGCCAGCAGTTACGACAGGGGCTATGAGCAGTTCTTC	CASSYDRGYEQFF
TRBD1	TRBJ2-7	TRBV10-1	TGCGCCAGCAGGGGGGGACAGGGGAATTCCGAGCAGTACTTC	CASRGGQGNSEQYF